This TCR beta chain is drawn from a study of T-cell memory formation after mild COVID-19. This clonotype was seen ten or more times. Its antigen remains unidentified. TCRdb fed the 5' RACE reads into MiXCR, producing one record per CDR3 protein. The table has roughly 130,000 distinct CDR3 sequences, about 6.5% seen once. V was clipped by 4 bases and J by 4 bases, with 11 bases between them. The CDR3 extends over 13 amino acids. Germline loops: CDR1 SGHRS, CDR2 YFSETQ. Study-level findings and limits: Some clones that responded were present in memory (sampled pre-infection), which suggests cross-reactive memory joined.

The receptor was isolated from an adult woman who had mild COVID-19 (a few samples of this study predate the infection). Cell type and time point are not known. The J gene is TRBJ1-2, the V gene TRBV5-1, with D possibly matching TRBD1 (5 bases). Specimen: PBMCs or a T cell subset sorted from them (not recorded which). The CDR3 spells CASSGTGTYGYTF. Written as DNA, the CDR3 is TGCGCCAGCAGCGGGACCGGGACCTATGGCTACACCTTC.